This TCR beta chain appears in the sequencing data of a study of blood T cell repertoires in COVID-19. CDR1 and CDR2 from the germline V gene are WNHNN and SYGVQD (reference sequence). This CDR3 is built from 14 residues. J was trimmed by 5 bases and V by 6 bases; bases with no gene match: 8. Profiled with immunoSEQ multiplex PCR; TCRdb holds only in-frame clones, not every one. The data contain approximately 57,000 clones, 70% to 90% of them singletons. This clone has just one count. The genes are TRBV10-1 and TRBJ2-7; 9 nucleotides agree with TRBD1. This TCR was recovered from a man aged 40-55 years with active COVID-19. Sequenced material: peripheral blood. The CDR3 sequence is CASSEGTGLHEQYF. CDR3 sequence (DNA): TGCGCCAGCAGCGAAGGGACAGGGCTACACGAGCAGTACTTC.